The rows below give T cell receptor beta chains drawn from one sample of a study of shared clonotypes between healthy human individuals. The table came from immunoSEQ multiplex PCR; TCRdb's copy has only in-frame clones and leaves some out. Here the sample spans about 1.4 million clones, roughly 95% being singletons. The sample was naive CD4+ T cells sorted from blood. Receptor source: a man aged 25-45 years in good health. Each CDR3 is given with its conserved first and last residue. A D gene is named only where the DNA matches it firmly. The size of a clone is reported for some rows only, either as once, few or many, or as a class for expanded clones.

clone_size | d_call | j_call | v_call | cdr3_aa | cdr3_nt
NA | NA | TRBJ1-2 | TRBV6-1 | CASSGTVNYGYTF | TGTGCCAGCAGTGGGACAGTTAACTATGGCTACACCTTC
NA | NA | TRBJ2-2 | TRBV14 | CASSLQHVGGELFF | TGTGCCAGCAGCCTCCAACATGTCGGCGGGGAGCTGTTTTTT
NA | TRBD1 | TRBJ1-4 | TRBV15 | CATSREGQGLFF | TGTGCCACCAGCAGAGAGGGACAGGGACTGTTTTTT
NA | NA | TRBJ2-7 | TRBV18 | CASSPPRGGNYEQYF | TGTGCCAGCTCACCACCCCGAGGCGGTAACTACGAGCAGTACTTC
NA | NA | TRBJ2-1 | TRBV11-2 | CASSFQGPTNEQFF | TGTGCCAGCAGCTTTCAGGGACCTACAAATGAGCAGTTCTTC
NA | TRBD1 | TRBJ2-4 | TRBV2 | CASSDRGLIQYF | TGTGCCAGCAGTGACAGGGGGCTCATTCAGTACTTC
NA | TRBD1 | TRBJ1-5 | TRBV10-3 | CAISETLRDRGFQPQHF | TGTGCCATCAGTGAGACCTTGCGAGACAGGGGCTTTCAGCCCCAGCATTTT
NA | NA | TRBJ2-5 | TRBV5-1 | CASSSSFYGGGVVAQETQYF | TGCGCCAGCAGTAGTTCATTCTATGGGGGAGGTGTTGTGGCGCAAGAGACCCAGTACTTC
NA | TRBD1 | TRBJ2-3 | TRBV5-1 | CASSLADRADTQYF | TGCGCCAGCAGCTTGGCCGACAGGGCAGATACGCAGTATTTT
NA | TRBD1 | TRBJ1-2 | TRBV18 | CASSPLDRANYGYTF | TGTGCCAGCTCACCTTTGGACAGGGCCAACTATGGCTACACCTTC
NA | TRBD1 | TRBJ2-1 | TRBV5-1 | CASSLPGQRYNEQFF | TGCGCCAGCAGCTTGCCGGGACAGAGATACAATGAGCAGTTCTTC
NA | NA | TRBJ2-2 | TRBV5-1 | CASSPTSSGELFF | TGCGCCAGCAGCCCGACTAGTTCCGGGGAGCTGTTTTTT
NA | TRBD2 | TRBJ2-3 | TRBV11-2 | CASKIVSGRLDTQYF | TGTGCCAGCAAAATAGTTAGCGGGAGACTAGATACGCAGTATTTT
NA | TRBD1 | TRBJ1-1 | TRBV11-2 | CASSHSLRGQDPPFF | TGTGCCAGCAGCCACTCCCTCCGTGGACAGGACCCACCTTTCTTT
NA | TRBD2 | TRBJ2-7 | TRBV27 | CASRKLLAGVYEQYF | TGTGCCAGCAGAAAACTACTAGCGGGAGTTTACGAGCAGTACTTC
NA | NA | TRBJ1-3 | TRBV18 | CASSSTGFSGNTIYF | TGTGCCAGCTCGTCTACAGGGTTCTCTGGAAACACCATATATTTT
NA | NA | TRBJ2-5 | TRBV7-9 | CASSRGGFGQETQYF | TGTGCCAGCAGCCGAGGGGGATTTGGGCAAGAGACCCAGTACTTC
NA | NA | TRBJ1-5 | TRBV19 | CASSIVGGMGQPQHF | TGTGCCAGTAGTATAGTCGGGGGGATGGGTCAGCCCCAGCATTTT
NA | NA | TRBJ1-2 | TRBV18 | CASSPRGATNYGYTF | TGTGCCAGCTCACCACGGGGTGCTACTAACTATGGCTACACCTTC
NA | NA | TRBJ1-1 | TRBV20-1 | CSAISAGSFHF | TGCAGTGCCATCTCGGCCGGGTCTTTCCATTTT
once | NA | TRBJ1-1 | TRBV19 | CASILEGVDTEAFF | TGTGCCAGTATCCTGGAGGGGGTAGACACTGAAGCTTTCTTT
NA | NA | TRBJ1-2 | TRBV14 | CASSQAYRLYGYTF | TGTGCCAGCAGCCAAGCTTACCGGCTATATGGCTACACCTTC
NA | NA | TRBJ1-2 | TRBV5-6 | CASLYKTTANGYTF | TGTGCCAGCCTCTACAAAACGACGGCGAATGGCTACACCTTC
once | NA | TRBJ2-2 | TRBV9 | CASSVGVSWAGELFF | TGTGCCAGCAGCGTAGGGGTTAGCTGGGCCGGGGAGCTGTTTTTT
NA | NA | TRBJ2-3 | TRBV5-1 | CASSLSGSSSTDTQYF | TGCGCCAGCAGCTTGTCGGGGAGTTCTTCAACTGATACGCAGTATTTT
NA | NA | TRBJ2-3 | TRBV2 | CASSEIAEGADTQYF | TGTGCCAGCAGTGAGATAGCCGAGGGTGCGGATACGCAGTATTTT
NA | NA | TRBJ2-1 | TRBV29-1 | CSVAAGWAYNEQFF | TGCAGCGTTGCGGCGGGATGGGCCTACAATGAGCAGTTCTTC
NA | TRBD2 | TRBJ2-7 | TRBV10-3 | CAISDPSGLAGARRSYEQYF | TGTGCCATCAGTGACCCATCGGGACTAGCGGGAGCCCGGCGCTCCTACGAGCAGTACTTC
NA | NA | TRBJ2-1 | TRBV4-3 | CASSQERRAGEQFF | TGCGCCAGCAGCCAAGAGAGAAGGGCGGGGGAGCAGTTCTTC
NA | NA | TRBJ2-1 | TRBV28 | CASSLPRGPYAFF | TGTGCCAGCAGTTTACCCCGGGGCCCATACGCTTTCTTC
NA | NA | TRBJ2-7 | TRBV29-1 | CSVGQPSAYEQYF | TGCAGCGTTGGACAGCCATCAGCCTACGAGCAGTACTTC
few | TRBD1 | TRBJ2-5 | TRBV10-3 | CATDRGHQETQYF | TGTGCGACCGACAGGGGGCACCAAGAGACCCAGTACTTC
once | NA | TRBJ2-5 | TRBV15 | CATSRFTPGLYETQYF | TGTGCCACCAGCCGATTTACCCCCGGACTTTATGAGACCCAGTACTTC
NA | NA | TRBJ2-2 | TRBV7-3 | CASSLGEPGGELFF | TGTGCCAGCAGCTTGGGGGAACCGGGCGGGGAGCTGTTTTTT
NA | TRBD1 | TRBJ2-3 | TRBV7-2 | CASSLIGTGLRDTQYF | TGTGCCAGCAGCTTAATTGGGACAGGCCTCCGGGATACGCAGTATTTT
NA | NA | TRBJ1-3 | TRBV14 | CASSQDRRYWNTIYF | TGTGCCAGCAGCCAAGATCGGCGTTATTGGAACACCATATATTTT
NA | NA | TRBJ1-5 | TRBV27 | CASSWAGVMDWPSHF | TGTGCCAGCAGTTGGGCGGGGGTAATGGATTGGCCATCGCATTTT
once | NA | TRBJ2-4 | TRBV2 | CASSEGGGVAKNIQYF | TGTGCCAGCAGTGAAGGTGGGGGAGTAGCCAAAAACATTCAGTACTTC
NA | NA | TRBJ1-5 | TRBV27 | CASSLSMFSNQPQHF | TGTGCCAGCAGTTTATCCATGTTTAGCAATCAGCCCCAGCATTTT
once | NA | TRBJ1-6 | TRBV9 | CASSVAVGGNSPLHF | TGTGCCAGCAGCGTAGCTGTGGGGGGTAATTCACCCCTCCACTTT
NA | NA | TRBJ2-4 | TRBV25-1 | CASSKNAPAGNGIQYF | TGTGCCAGCAGTAAAAACGCCCCGGCAGGGAATGGGATTCAGTACTTC
NA | NA | TRBJ2-3 | TRBV7-2 | CASSLATDTQYF | TGTGCCAGCAGCTTAGCGACAGATACGCAGTATTTT
NA | NA | TRBJ2-1 | TRBV6-6 | CASSSRVSTVNEQFF | TGTGCCAGCAGTTCGAGGGTGTCTACGGTCAATGAGCAGTTCTTC
NA | TRBD1 | TRBJ1-2 | TRBV28 | CASSLWTGSLYGYTF | TGTGCCAGCAGCCTCTGGACAGGCTCCCTCTATGGCTACACCTTC
NA | NA | TRBJ2-3 | TRBV12-5 | CASALMTGRLGDTQYF | TGTGCTAGTGCACTGATGACAGGGAGGTTAGGAGATACGCAGTATTTT
NA | TRBD2 | TRBJ2-1 | TRBV7-2 | CASSLASGRRNNEQFF | TGTGCCAGCAGCCTAGCTAGCGGGAGGCGAAACAATGAGCAGTTCTTC
NA | TRBD1 | TRBJ2-2 | TRBV5-1 | CASERTGPTGELFF | TGCGCCAGCGAACGGACAGGACCCACCGGGGAGCTGTTTTTT
NA | TRBD2 | TRBJ2-1 | TRBV27 | CASSFQTSGLGLEQFF | TGTGCCAGCAGTTTTCAGACTAGCGGCTTGGGGCTTGAGCAGTTCTTC
NA | NA | TRBJ2-7 | TRBV2 | CASRQGRGYEQYF | TGTGCCAGTAGACAGGGGAGGGGCTACGAGCAGTACTTC
NA | NA | TRBJ2-7 | TRBV6-6 | CASSRGNRRGPYEQYF | TGTGCCAGCAGTAGGGGGAACAGACGGGGCCCCTACGAGCAGTACTTC
NA | TRBD1 | TRBJ1-1 | TRBV7-9 | CASSPKLQQGARTEAFF | TGTGCCAGCAGCCCAAAGTTGCAACAGGGGGCGCGAACTGAAGCTTTCTTT
NA | NA | TRBJ1-5 | TRBV7-9 | CASSLGAGDALPQHF | TGTGCCAGCAGCTTAGGGGCAGGGGACGCCCTGCCCCAGCATTTT
NA | TRBD2 | TRBJ2-7 | TRBV19 | CASSSGLPYEQYF | TGTGCCAGTAGCTCGGGACTACCATACGAGCAGTACTTC
NA | TRBD2 | TRBJ2-1 | TRBV11-3 | CASSLSQAGIDEQFF | TGTGCCAGCAGCTTAAGCCAAGCGGGAATCGATGAGCAGTTCTTC